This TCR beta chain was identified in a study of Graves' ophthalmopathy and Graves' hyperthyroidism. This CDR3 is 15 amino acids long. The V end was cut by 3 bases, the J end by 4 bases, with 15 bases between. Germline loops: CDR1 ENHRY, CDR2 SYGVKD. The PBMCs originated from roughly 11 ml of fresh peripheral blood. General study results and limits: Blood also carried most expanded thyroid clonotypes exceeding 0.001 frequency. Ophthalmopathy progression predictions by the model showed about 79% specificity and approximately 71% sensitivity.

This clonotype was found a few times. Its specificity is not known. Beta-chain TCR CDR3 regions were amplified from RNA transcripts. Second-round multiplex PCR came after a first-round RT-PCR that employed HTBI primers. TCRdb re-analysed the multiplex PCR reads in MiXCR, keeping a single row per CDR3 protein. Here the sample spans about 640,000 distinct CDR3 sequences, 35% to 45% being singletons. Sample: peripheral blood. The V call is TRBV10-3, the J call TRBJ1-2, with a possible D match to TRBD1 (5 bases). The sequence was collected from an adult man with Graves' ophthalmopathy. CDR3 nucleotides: TGTGCCATCAGTGAAGGCGAGACAGTCGCCTATGGCTACACCTTC. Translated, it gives CAISEGETVAYGYTF.